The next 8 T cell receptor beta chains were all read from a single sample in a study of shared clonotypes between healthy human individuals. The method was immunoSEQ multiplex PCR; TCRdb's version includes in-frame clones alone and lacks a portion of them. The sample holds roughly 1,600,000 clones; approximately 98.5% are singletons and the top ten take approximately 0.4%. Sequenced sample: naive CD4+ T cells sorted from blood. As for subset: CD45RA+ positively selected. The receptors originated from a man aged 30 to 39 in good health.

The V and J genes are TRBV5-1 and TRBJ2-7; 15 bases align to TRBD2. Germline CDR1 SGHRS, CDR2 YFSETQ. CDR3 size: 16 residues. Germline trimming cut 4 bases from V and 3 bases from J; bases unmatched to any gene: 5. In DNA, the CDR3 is TGCGCCAGCAGCCCCGGACTAGCGGGAGGGTTCTACGAGCAGTACTTC. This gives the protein CASSPGLAGGFYEQYF.

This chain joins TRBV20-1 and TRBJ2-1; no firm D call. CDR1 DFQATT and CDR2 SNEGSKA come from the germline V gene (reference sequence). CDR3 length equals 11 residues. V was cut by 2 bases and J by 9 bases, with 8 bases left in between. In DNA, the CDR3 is TGCAGTGCTAGAACCCGGTCTGAGCAGTTCTTC. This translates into CSARTRSEQFF.

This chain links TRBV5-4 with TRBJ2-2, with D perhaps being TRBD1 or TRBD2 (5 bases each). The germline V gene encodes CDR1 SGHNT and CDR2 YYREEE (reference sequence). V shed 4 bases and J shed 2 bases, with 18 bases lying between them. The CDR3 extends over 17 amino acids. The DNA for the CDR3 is TGTGCCAGCAGCCGGGACCACCCTAACACTAACACCGGGGAGCTGTTTTTT. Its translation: CASSRDHPNTNTGELFF.

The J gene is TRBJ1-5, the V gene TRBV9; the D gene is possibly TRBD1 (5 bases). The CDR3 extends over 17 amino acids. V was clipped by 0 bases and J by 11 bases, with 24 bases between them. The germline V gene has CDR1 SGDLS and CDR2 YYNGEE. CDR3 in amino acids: CASSVEGRGVGKGTQHF. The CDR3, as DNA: TGTGCCAGCAGCGTAGAGGGGCGCGGGGTGGGCAAGGGTACCCAGCATTTT.

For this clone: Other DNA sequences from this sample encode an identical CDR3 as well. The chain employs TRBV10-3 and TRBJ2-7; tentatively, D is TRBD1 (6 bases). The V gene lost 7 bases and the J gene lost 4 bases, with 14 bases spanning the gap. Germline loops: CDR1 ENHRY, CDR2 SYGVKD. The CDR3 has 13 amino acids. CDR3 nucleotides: TGTGCCATCACTCCGGACAGCAGTTACGAGCAGTACTTC. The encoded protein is CAITPDSSYEQYF.

CDR3 in amino acids: CASSLLTNTEAFF. The CDR3 DNA follows: TGCGCCAGCAGCTTACTAACGAACACTGAAGCTTTCTTT. The gene calls are TRBV5-1 and TRBJ1-1; D is ambiguous. Trimming left V 2 bases short and J 1 base short, with 6 bases between. Germline assignment: CDR1 SGHRS and CDR2 YFSETQ. CDR3 length: 13 residues.

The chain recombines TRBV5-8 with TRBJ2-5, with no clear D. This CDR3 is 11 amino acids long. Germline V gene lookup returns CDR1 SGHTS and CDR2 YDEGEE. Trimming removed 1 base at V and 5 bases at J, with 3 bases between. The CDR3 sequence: CASSLWETQYF. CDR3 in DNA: TGTGCCAGCAGCTTGTGGGAGACCCAGTACTTC.

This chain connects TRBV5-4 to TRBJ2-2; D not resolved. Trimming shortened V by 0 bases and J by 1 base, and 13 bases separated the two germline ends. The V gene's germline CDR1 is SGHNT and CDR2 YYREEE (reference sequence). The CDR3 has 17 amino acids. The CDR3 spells CASSLDPTWLNTGELFF. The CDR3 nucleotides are TGTGCCAGCAGCTTGGACCCGACATGGCTGAACACCGGGGAGCTGTTTTTT.